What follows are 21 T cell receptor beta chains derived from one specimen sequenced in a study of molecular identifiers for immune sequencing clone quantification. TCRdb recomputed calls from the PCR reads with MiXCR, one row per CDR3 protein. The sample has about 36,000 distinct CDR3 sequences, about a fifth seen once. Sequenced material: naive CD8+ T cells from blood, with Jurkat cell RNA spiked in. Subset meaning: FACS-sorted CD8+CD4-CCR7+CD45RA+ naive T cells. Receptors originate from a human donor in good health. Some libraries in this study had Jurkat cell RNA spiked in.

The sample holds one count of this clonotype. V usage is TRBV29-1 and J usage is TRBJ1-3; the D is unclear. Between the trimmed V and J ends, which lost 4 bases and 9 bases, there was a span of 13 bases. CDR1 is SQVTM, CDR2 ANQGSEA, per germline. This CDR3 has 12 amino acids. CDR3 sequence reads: CSVASVDGTIYF. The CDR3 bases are TGCAGCGTTGCTTCGGTGGACGGCACCATATATTTT.

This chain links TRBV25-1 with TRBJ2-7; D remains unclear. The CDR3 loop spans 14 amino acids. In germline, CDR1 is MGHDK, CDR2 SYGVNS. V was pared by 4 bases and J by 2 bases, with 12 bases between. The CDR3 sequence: CASSGESGPYEQYF. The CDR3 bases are TGTGCCAGCAGTGGAGAAAGTGGACCCTACGAGCAGTACTTC.

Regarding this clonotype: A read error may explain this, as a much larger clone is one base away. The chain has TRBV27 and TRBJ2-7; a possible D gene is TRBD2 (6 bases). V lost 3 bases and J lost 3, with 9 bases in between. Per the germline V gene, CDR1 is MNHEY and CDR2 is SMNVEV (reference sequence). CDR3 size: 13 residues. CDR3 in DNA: TGTGCCAGCAGTTTCCTCGGGGGCTACGAGCAGTACTTC. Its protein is CASSFLGGYEQYF.

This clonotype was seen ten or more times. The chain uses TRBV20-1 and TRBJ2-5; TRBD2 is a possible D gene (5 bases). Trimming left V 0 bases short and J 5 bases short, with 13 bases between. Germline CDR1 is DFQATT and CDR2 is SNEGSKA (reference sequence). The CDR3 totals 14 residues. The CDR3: CSARDRGRRETQYF. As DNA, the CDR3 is TGCAGTGCTAGAGATCGGGGTAGACGGGAGACCCAGTACTTC.

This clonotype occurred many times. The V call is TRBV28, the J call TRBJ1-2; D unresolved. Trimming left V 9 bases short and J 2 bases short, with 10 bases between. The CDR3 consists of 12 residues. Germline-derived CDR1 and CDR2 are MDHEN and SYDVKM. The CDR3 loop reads CASEEVNYGYTF. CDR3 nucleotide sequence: TGTGCCAGTGAGGAGGTGAACTATGGCTACACCTTC.

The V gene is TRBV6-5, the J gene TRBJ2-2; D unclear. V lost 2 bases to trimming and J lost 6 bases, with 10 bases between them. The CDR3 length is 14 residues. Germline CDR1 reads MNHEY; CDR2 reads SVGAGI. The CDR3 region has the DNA TGTGCCAGCAGTTACGTTCTGGGATCCGGGGAGCTGTTTTTT. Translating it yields CASSYVLGSGELFF.

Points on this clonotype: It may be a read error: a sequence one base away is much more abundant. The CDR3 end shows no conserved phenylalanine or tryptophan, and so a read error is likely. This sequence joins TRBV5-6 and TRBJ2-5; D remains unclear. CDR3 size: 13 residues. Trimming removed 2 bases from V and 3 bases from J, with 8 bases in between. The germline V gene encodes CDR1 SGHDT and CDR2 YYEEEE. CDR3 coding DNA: TGTGCCAGCAGCTTTGGCAGTAAAGAGACCCAGTACCTC. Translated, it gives CASSFGSKETQYL.

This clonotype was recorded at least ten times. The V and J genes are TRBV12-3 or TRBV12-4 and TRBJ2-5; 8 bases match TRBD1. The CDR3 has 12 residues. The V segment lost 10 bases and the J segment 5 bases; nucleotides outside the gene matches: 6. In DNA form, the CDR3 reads TGTGCCATCAGGGGGCGCGAGGAGACCCAGTACTTC. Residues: CAIRGREETQYF.

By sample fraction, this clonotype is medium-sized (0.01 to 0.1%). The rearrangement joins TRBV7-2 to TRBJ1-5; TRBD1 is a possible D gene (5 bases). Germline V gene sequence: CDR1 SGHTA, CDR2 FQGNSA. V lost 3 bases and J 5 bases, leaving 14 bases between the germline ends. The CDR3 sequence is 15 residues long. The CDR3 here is CASSFSGQGDQPQHF. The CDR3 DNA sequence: TGTGCCAGCAGCTTCAGTGGTCAGGGCGATCAGCCCCAGCATTTT.

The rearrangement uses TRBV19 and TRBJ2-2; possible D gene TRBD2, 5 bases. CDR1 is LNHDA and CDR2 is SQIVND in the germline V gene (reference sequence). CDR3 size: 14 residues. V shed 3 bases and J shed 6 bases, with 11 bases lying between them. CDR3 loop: CASSISLESGELFF. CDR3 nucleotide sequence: TGTGCCAGTAGTATCTCACTAGAATCCGGGGAGCTGTTTTTT.

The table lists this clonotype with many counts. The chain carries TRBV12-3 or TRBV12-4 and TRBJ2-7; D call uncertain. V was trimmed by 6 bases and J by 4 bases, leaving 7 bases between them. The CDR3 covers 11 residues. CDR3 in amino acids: CASSPGYEQYF. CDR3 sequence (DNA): TGTGCCAGCAGCCCCGGATACGAGCAGTACTTC.

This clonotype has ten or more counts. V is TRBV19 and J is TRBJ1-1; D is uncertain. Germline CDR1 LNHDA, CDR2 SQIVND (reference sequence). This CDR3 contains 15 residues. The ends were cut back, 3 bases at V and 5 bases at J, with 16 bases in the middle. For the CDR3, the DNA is TGTGCCAGTAGTATGAATGGCTTACGAGGTACTGAAGCTTTCTTT. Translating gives CASSMNGLRGTEAFF.

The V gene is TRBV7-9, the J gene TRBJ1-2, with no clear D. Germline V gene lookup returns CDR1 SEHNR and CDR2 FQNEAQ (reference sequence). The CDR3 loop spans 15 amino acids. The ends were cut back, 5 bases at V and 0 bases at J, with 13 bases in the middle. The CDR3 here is CASSGNDGANYGYTF. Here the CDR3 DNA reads TGTGCCAGCAGCGGTAACGACGGAGCTAACTATGGCTACACCTTC.

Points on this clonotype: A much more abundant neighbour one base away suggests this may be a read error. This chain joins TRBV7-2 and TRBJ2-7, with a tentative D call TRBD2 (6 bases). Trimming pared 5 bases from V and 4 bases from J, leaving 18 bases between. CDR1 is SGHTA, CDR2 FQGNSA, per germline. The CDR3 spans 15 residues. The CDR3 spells CASSPSGRREYEQYF. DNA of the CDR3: TGTGCCAGCAGCCCCTCCGGACGGAGGGAGTACGAGCAGTACTTC.

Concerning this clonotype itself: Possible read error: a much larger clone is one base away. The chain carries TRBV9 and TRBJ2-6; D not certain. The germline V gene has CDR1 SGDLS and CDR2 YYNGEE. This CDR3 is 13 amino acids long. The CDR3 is CAGSVRGANVLTF. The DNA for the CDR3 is TGTGCCGGCAGCGTACGGGGGGCCAACGTCCTGACTTTC.

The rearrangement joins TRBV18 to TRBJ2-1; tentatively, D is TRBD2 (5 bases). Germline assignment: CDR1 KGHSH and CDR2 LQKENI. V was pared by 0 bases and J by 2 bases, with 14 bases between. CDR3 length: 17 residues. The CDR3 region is CASSPPLGKSPYNEQFF. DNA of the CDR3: TGTGCCAGCTCACCACCTCTCGGGAAAAGCCCCTACAATGAGCAGTTCTTC.

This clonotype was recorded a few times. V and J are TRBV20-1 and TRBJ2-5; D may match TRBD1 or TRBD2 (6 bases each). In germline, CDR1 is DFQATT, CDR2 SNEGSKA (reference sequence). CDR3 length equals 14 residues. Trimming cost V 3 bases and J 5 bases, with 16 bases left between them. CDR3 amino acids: CSASSWGADETQYF. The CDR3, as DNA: TGCAGTGCTAGCTCTTGGGGGGCCGATGAGACCCAGTACTTC.

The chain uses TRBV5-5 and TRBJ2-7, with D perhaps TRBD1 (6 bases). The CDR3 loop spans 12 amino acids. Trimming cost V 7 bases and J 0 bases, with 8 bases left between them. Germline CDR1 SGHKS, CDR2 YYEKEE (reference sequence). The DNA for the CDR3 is TGTGCCAGCCGGGACAACTCCTACGAGCAGTACTTC. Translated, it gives CASRDNSYEQYF.

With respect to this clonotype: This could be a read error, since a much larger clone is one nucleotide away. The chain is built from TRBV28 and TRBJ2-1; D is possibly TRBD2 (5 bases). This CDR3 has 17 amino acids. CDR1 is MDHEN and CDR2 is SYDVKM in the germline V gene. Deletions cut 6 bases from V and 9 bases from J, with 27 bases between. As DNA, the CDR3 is TGTGCCAGCAGGGACGGGGTAAAGGGTACTCCGGGGAGTGAGCAGTTCTTC. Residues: CASRDGVKGTPGSEQFF.

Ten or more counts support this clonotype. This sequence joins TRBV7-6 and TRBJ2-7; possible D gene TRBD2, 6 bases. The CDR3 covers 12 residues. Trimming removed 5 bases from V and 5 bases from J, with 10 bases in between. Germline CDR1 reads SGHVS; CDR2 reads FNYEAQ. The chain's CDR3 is CASSPRRDEQYF. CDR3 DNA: TGTGCCAGCAGCCCCCGGAGGGACGAGCAGTACTTC.

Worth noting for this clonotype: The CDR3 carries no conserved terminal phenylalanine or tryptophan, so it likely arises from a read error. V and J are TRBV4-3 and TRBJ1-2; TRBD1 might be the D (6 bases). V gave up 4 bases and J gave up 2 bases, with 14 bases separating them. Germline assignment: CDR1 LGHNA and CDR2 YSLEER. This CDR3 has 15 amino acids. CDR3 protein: CASSPWTEGNYGYTL. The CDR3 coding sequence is TGCGCCAGCAGCCCCTGGACAGAGGGCAACTATGGCTACACCCTC.